A selection of T cell receptor beta chains follows, all from one sample in a study of T cell repertoires in cytomegalovirus infection. TCRdb redid the calling of the reads with MiXCR, one entry per CDR3 protein. The sample contains approximately 1,000,000 distinct CDR3 sequences, approximately 30% of which appear only once. No antigen has been assigned to these receptors. Sequenced here: cultured CD8+ T cells from PBMCs, sampled from culture after CMV antigen stimulation. These receptors were collected from a human donor in good health (CMV status not recorded). Some clones in this sample may be carry-over from other donors' samples. CDR3s include the opening cysteine and the closing phenylalanine or tryptophan. The D gene is left open where the match is weak. For some rows the clone size is stated as once, few or many, or as a class when expanded; others skip it.

clone_size j_call d_call v_call cdr3_nt cdr3_aa
NA TRBJ1-1 NA TRBV6-2/TRBV6-3 TGTGCCAGCAGTTGGGGCTGGAACACTGAAGCTTTCTTT CASSWGWNTEAFF
NA TRBJ1-2 NA TRBV14 TGTGCCAGCAGCCAAGATTGGGGCGGCTACACCTTC CASSQDWGGYTF
few TRBJ1-5 NA TRBV5-5 TGTGCCAGCAGCTTTGGACAGAGTAGCAATCAGCCCCAGCATTTT CASSFGQSSNQPQHF
NA TRBJ2-1 NA TRBV7-9 TGTGCCAGCAGCCCCCGCCAGGCCGGTTATAATGAGCAGTTCTTC CASSPRQAGYNEQFF
many TRBJ2-3 NA TRBV10-3 TGTGCCATCAGTAATGGGGGGACCGGAGGAGATACGCAGTATTTT CAISNGGTGGDTQYF
NA TRBJ2-3 TRBD2 TRBV12-3/TRBV12-4 TGTGCCAGCAGTCCAAGACTAGCGGGGGGGCCGAGAGATACGCAGTATTTT CASSPRLAGGPRDTQYF
few TRBJ2-2 NA TRBV6-2/TRBV6-3 TGTGCCAGCAGCCGTGAGCGTATCACCGGGGAGCTGTTTTTT CASSRERITGELFF
few TRBJ2-2 TRBD2 TRBV6-6 TGTGCCAGCAGTTACGGCCTAGCGGGGGGCGACACCGGGGAGCTGTTTTTT CASSYGLAGGDTGELFF
few TRBJ1-2 NA TRBV12-3/TRBV12-4 TGTGCCAGCAGTCCAGTCACGGACAGAAATGGCTACACCTTC CASSPVTDRNGYTF
NA TRBJ2-1 TRBD1 TRBV27 TGTGCCAGCACCCTACGACAGGGTACGAACAAGGACAATGAGCAGTTCTTC CASTLRQGTNKDNEQFF
NA TRBJ1-1 TRBD1 TRBV11-2 TGTGCCAGCAGCTGGTGGGACAGGGGAGGCACTGAATCTTTCTTT CASSWWDRGGTESFF
NA TRBJ2-5 TRBD1 TRBV2 TGTGCCAGCAGTGAACCGGAAGACAGTTACAACAGGGGACAAGAGACCCAGTACTTC CASSEPEDSYNRGQETQYF
few TRBJ2-7 NA TRBV6-5 TGTGCCAGCAGCCCCGGACTCGAGCAGTACTTC CASSPGLEQYF
many TRBJ1-2 NA TRBV28 TGTGCCAGCAGTTTGCTAGATTGGGGGTATGGCTACACCTTC CASSLLDWGYGYTF
NA TRBJ1-2 NA TRBV7-9 TGTGCCAGCAGCCCCTACAGCGACTATGGCTACACCTTC CASSPYSDYGYTF
NA TRBJ1-5 TRBD1 TRBV7-8 TGTGCCAGCAGCCTCCGGACAGGCGGTGGCAATCAGCCCCAGCATTTT CASSLRTGGGNQPQHF
few TRBJ2-2 NA TRBV9 TGTGCCAGCAGCCTGTTGGATTCCGGGGAGCTGTTTTTT CASSLLDSGELFF
NA TRBJ1-1 NA TRBV4-3 TGCGCCAGCAGCCAGAGGGCCGGCGGGAAGAACACTGAAGCTTTCTTT CASSQRAGGKNTEAFF
few TRBJ1-1 TRBD1 TRBV28 TGTGCCAGCAGTTTATTAGGTCTGGGGACAGGGAACACTGAAGCTTTCTTT CASSLLGLGTGNTEAFF
many TRBJ2-3 NA TRBV5-6 TGTGCCAGCAGACATGGGAGCGCAGATACGCAGTATTTT CASRHGSADTQYF
NA TRBJ2-1 TRBD2 TRBV27 TGTGCCAGCACACCAGGACTAGTTCCCCACAATGAGCAGTTCTTC CASTPGLVPHNEQFF
few TRBJ2-5 NA TRBV7-9 TGTGCCAGCAGCTTTTACAGGGCTCGAGAGACCCAGTACTTC CASSFYRARETQYF
few TRBJ2-5 NA TRBV7-2 TGTGCCAGCAGCTTATCCTGGGGGGAAGAGACCCAGTACTTC CASSLSWGEETQYF
few TRBJ2-2 TRBD1 TRBV6-2/TRBV6-3 TGTGCCAGCAGTGCCGGGACAGCCAAATACGGGGAGCTGTTTTTT CASSAGTAKYGELFF
many TRBJ2-2 NA TRBV7-9 TGTGCCAGCAGCTCCCGCCGGGGGGAGCTGTTTTTT CASSSRRGELFF
NA TRBJ1-5 NA TRBV6-2/TRBV6-3 TGTGCCAGCAGTTACTCGAGCAGGGGATTTAATCAGCCCCAGCATTTT CASSYSSRGFNQPQHF
few TRBJ1-6 NA TRBV28 TGTGCCAGCAGGGGGAAGAGGCTCTATAATTCACCCCTCCACTTT CASRGKRLYNSPLHF
NA TRBJ2-3 NA TRBV28 TGTGCCAGCAGTTCCCTCGACACCGATACGCAGTATTTT CASSSLDTDTQYF
few TRBJ2-1 TRBD1 TRBV7-8 TGTGCCAGCAGCTCAGGGGGCAACGACGGCGATGAGCAGTTCTTC CASSSGGNDGDEQFF
NA TRBJ2-1 NA TRBV5-1 TGCGCCAGCAGCTTGGTGGAGGGGCGAGTGGCGTATGAGCAGTTCTTC CASSLVEGRVAYEQFF
NA TRBJ2-7 NA TRBV5-5 TGTGCCAGCAGCCACACGGGGTTAGGGAACGAGCAGTACTTC CASSHTGLGNEQYF
few TRBJ2-3 NA TRBV7-6 TGTGCCAGCAGCGACTTAGGGGCCTCAGATACGCAGTATTTT CASSDLGASDTQYF
NA TRBJ2-5 NA TRBV5-1 TGCGCCAGCAGTCCAGGGGACGAGACCCAGTACTTC CASSPGDETQYF
few TRBJ1-2 NA TRBV6-2/TRBV6-3 TGTGCCAGCAGTTACGGTGAGGGGGATGGCTACACCTTC CASSYGEGDGYTF
NA TRBJ1-2 TRBD1 TRBV19 TGTGCCAGTAGTATATTGGACAGGGGTGAACCTAACTATGGCTACACCTTC CASSILDRGEPNYGYTF
few TRBJ1-2 TRBD1 TRBV12-3/TRBV12-4 TGTGCCAGCAGTCCCGGGACAGGGGTGGACTATGGCTACACCTTC CASSPGTGVDYGYTF
few TRBJ2-2 TRBD2 TRBV7-9 TGTGCCAGCACCCTGGGGGGGAGATACACCGGGGAGCTGTTTTTT CASTLGGRYTGELFF
NA TRBJ2-5 NA TRBV28 TGTGCCAGCAGTTTAAGGAGGGAACAAGAGACCCAGTACTTC CASSLRREQETQYF
NA TRBJ2-3 TRBD2 TRBV4-1 TGCGCCAGCAGCCAAGAACTGCAACGTGGGGGGGACACAGATACGCAGTATTTT CASSQELQRGGDTDTQYF
few TRBJ1-5 TRBD1 TRBV27 TGTGCCAGCAGTTCGCTGCGGACAGGGGGCCACAATCAGCCCCAGCATTTT CASSSLRTGGHNQPQHF
many TRBJ2-1 NA TRBV6-2/TRBV6-3 TGTGCCAGCACGTCCGGGACCATCTACAATGAGCAGTTCTTC CASTSGTIYNEQFF
NA TRBJ2-4 NA TRBV29-1 TGCAGCGTTGAAGATGGTCGGAGGGGGAACATTCAGTACTTC CSVEDGRRGNIQYF
few TRBJ2-4 NA TRBV7-9 TGTGCCAGCAGCGCCATTAGCGGTCCCAAAAACATTCAGTACTTC CASSAISGPKNIQYF
many TRBJ2-1 NA TRBV11-2 TGTGCCAGCAGTTCCCCTGGGGGTACCTACAATGAGCAGTTCTTC CASSSPGGTYNEQFF
NA TRBJ2-1 NA TRBV19 TGTGCCAGTAGCCCAGGGACGGAGTACAATGAGCAGTTCTTC CASSPGTEYNEQFF
NA TRBJ1-1 NA TRBV6-1 TGTGCCAGCAGTGAAGTGTGGGACTCGGTCACTGAAGCTTTCTTT CASSEVWDSVTEAFF
NA TRBJ2-5 NA TRBV2 TGTGTCAGCCGGCCCCAGGCAGAGACCCAGTACTTC CVSRPQAETQYF
few TRBJ1-5 NA TRBV5-6 TGTGCCAGCAGCTTGAAAGTAGACAATCAGCCCCAGCATTTT CASSLKVDNQPQHF
NA TRBJ1-5 NA TRBV2 TGTGCCAGCACGGAGATATACAATCAGCCCCAGCATTTT CASTEIYNQPQHF
NA TRBJ1-2 TRBD1 TRBV24-1 TGTGCCACCAGTGACTATGGACAGGAGGGCTACACCTTC CATSDYGQEGYTF
few TRBJ1-4 NA TRBV27 TGTGCCAGCAGTTGGGGTTTGGGGAATGAAAAACTGTTTTTT CASSWGLGNEKLFF
NA TRBJ2-1 TRBD1 TRBV11-2 TGTGCCAACAGCTCCCGATGGGACAGGGGGCGGAATGAGCAGTTCTTC CANSSRWDRGRNEQFF
NA TRBJ1-1 NA TRBV7-9 TGTGCCAGCAGCCCAGGGGAGGGGATTCGGACTGAAGCTTTCTTT CASSPGEGIRTEAFF
NA TRBJ2-3 TRBD2 TRBV4-3 TGCGCCAGCTCCCTCCTCGCCGGGGGGGAAGCAGATACGCAGTATTTT CASSLLAGGEADTQYF
few TRBJ2-2 TRBD1 TRBV20-1 TGCAGTGCGAGGGACAGTTTCACCGGGGAGCTGTTTTTT CSARDSFTGELFF